Described below is a single TCR beta chain sequence and its context. Its antigen is not known. This sample is drawn from a study of cytomegalovirus exposure and HLA in healthy donors. The study, taken as a whole, reports: Highest at DRB1 and lowest at HLA-C, TCR association rates differed among HLA loci in a later analysis. In a later analysis, specific HLA alleles were associated with under 20,000 TCR beta sequences at a 0.05 false discovery rate.

The PCR made use of 60 Vbeta and 13 Jbeta primers. Clones were read by immunoSEQ multiplex PCR, and TCRdb kept only the in-frame ones, dropping some. The profile shows about 230,000 clones, 70% to 85% of them singletons. The CDR3 consists of 15 residues. V was pared by 0 bases and J by 5 bases, with 9 bases between. In germline, CDR1 is SGHDT, CDR2 YYEEEE. This sequence was found in a woman in her thirties or forties in good health and CMV-seronegative. The genes are TRBV5-6 and TRBJ1-6; no firm D call. Sequencing was done on a sample of PBMCs. In DNA form, the CDR3 reads TGTGCCAGCAGCTTGGGGACGGGGAATAATTCACCCCTCCACTTT. It encodes CASSLGTGNNSPLHF.